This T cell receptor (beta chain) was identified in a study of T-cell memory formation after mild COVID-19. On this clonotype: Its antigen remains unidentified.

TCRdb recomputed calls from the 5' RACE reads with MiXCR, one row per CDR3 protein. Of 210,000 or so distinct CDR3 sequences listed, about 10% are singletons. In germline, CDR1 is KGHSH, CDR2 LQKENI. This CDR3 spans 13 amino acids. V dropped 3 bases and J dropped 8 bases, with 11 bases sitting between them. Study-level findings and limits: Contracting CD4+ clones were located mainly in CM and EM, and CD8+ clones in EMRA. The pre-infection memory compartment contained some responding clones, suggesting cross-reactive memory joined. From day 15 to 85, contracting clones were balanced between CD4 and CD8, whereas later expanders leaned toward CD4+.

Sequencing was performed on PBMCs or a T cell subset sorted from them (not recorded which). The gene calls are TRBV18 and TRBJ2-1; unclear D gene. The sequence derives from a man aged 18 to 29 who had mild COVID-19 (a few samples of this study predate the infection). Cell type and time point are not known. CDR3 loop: CASSPSRLHEQFF. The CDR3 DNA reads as TGTGCCAGCTCACCCTCCCGACTGCATGAGCAGTTCTTC. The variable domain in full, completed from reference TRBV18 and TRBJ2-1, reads NAGVMQNPRHLVRRRGQEARLRCSPMKGHSHVYWYRQLPEEGLKFMVYLQKENIIDESGMPKERFSAEFPKEGPSILRIQQVVRGDSAAYFCASSPSRLHEQFFGPGTRLTVL.